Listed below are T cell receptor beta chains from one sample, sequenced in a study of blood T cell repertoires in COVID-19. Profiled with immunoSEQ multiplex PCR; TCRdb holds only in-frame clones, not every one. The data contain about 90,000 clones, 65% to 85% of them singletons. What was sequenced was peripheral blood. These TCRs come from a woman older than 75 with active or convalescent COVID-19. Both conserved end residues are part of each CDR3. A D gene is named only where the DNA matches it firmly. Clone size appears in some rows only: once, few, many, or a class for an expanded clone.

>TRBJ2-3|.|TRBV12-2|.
TGTGCAAGTCGCTTATTGGTGTGTCCAGGGAAGTACCGTAAGGACAGCACGCAGTATTTT
CASRLLVCPGKYRKDSTQYF
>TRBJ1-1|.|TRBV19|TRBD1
TGTGCCAGTAGTCTCCTGGACAGGGTGAACACTGAAGCTTTCTTT
CASSLLDRVNTEAFF
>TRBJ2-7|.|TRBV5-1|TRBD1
TGCGCCAGCAGCCAACTCGACACAGGGGGACCCTACGAGCAGTACTTC
CASSQLDTGGPYEQYF
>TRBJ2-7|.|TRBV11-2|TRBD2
TGTGCCAGCAGCTCCGGGACTAGCGGTTCCTACGAGCAGTACTTC
CASSSGTSGSYEQYF
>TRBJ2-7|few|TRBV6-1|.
TGTGCCAGCAGTGAAGCCGTGACATCAGGATACGAGCAGTACTTC
CASSEAVTSGYEQYF
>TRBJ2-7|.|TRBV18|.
TGTGCCAGCTCACCGTCTATGCTTTACGAGCAGTACTTC
CASSPSMLYEQYF
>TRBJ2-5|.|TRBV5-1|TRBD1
TGCGCCAGCAGCATAGGGACAGGCGGTACGCAAGAGACCCAGTACTTC
CASSIGTGGTQETQYF
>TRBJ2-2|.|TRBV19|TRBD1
TGTGCCAGTAGTACAAATTCGGACAGGGGAGGCACCGGGGAGCTGTTTTTT
CASSTNSDRGGTGELFF
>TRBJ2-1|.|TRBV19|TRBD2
TGTGCCACCGGGGACTACTACAATGAGCAGTTCTTC
CATGDYYNEQFF
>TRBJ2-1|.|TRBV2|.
TGTGCCAGCAGTGAGTCGTTTGAGCAGTTCTTC
CASSESFEQFF
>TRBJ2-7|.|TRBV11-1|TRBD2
TGTGCCAGCAGTATGACAGATACGACTAGCGTCGAGCAGTACTTC
CASSMTDTTSVEQYF
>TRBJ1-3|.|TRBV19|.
TGTGCCAGTAATAAACAGGGTAACTCTGGAAACACCATATATTTT
CASNKQGNSGNTIYF
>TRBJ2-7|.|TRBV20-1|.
TGCAGTGCTAGTGTATCCCGCGAGCAGTACTTC
CSASVSREQYF
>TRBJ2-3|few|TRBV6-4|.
TGTGCCAGCAGTGAGACTTTCAGGGGACCGCAGTATTTT
CASSETFRGPQYF
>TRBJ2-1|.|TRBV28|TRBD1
TGTGCCAGCAGGGGGACAGGCAGGGGCAATGAGCAGTTCTTC
CASRGTGRGNEQFF